This T cell receptor beta chain was captured in a study of CD8 T cells in ankylosing spondylitis. Study-wide points: Ankylosing spondylitis blood seemed to carry a telltale TCR beta motif made of fewer than ten highly homologous variants. Disease-associated clonotypes exhibited CD8+ identity and were relatively infrequent in peripheral blood. Earlier literature documents some of the motif variants in reactive arthritis synovial fluid and blood.

This clonotype was counted at least ten times. Antigen: not known. The CDR3 is 14 residues long. Trimming cost V 7 bases and J 6 bases, with 19 bases left between them. Germline loops: CDR1 MNHEY, CDR2 SVGEGT. One entry per CDR3 protein results from TCRdb running MiXCR on the 5' RACE reads. The sample includes more than 400,000 distinct CDR3 sequences, approximately 5.3% of them seen just once. This TCR was recovered from a male donor with ankylosing spondylitis. The V gene is TRBV6-2 or TRBV6-3, the J gene TRBJ2-7; D call uncertain. Specimen: blood, either unsorted or a sorted T cell fraction (not recorded which). This CDR3 is CASTRDSGFGEQYF. CDR3 nucleotides: TGTGCCAGCACTAGAGACTCCGGTTTCGGCGAGCAGTACTTC.